Listed here are 26 T cell receptor beta chains from one sample, sequenced in a study of PD-1 blockade in classical Hodgkin lymphoma. Each and every patient relapsed after autologous stem cell transplantation, and patients got differing brentuximab vedotin exposure. Measured with immunoSEQ multiplex PCR; TCRdb has only the in-frame clones, and not every one. The profile shows some 100,000 clones, roughly 91% of them singletons. Sequencing used peripheral blood mononuclear cells (PBMCs), obtained before the second cycle of nivolumab. Source of these receptors: a human donor with classical Hodgkin lymphoma.

V is TRBV11-2 and J is TRBJ1-4, with 7 bases that match TRBD1. Germline CDR1 SGHAT, CDR2 FQNNGV. V lost 1 base and J lost 8; bases outside the gene matches: 4. The CDR3 has 14 amino acids. CDR3 residues: CASSLGQGYEKLFF. DNA of the CDR3: TGTGCCAGCAGCTTAGGACAGGGATACGAAAAACTGTTTTTT.

The J gene is TRBJ2-1, the V gene TRBV2, with D possibly being TRBD1 (6 bases). The CDR3 totals 14 residues. The germline CDR1 and CDR2 sequences are SNHLY and FYNNEI. Trimming shortened V by 0 bases and J by 8 bases, and 11 bases separated the two germline ends. The CDR3 DNA follows: TGTGCCAGCAGTGAAGCCTACGACAGGCATGAGCAGTTCTTC. It yields the protein CASSEAYDRHEQFF.

V gene TRBV7-3 combines with J gene TRBJ2-3, with TRBD2 as a possible D gene (6 bases). Per germline, CDR1 SGHTA and CDR2 FQGTGA. This CDR3 contains 16 residues. V gave up 1 base and J gave up 0 bases, with 11 bases separating them. DNA for the CDR3: TGTGCCAGCAGCTTAATTCGGGCGGGGAGCACAGATACGCAGTATTTT. Its translation: CASSLIRAGSTDTQYF.

This chain uses TRBV11-2 with TRBJ1-2; unclear D gene. With 5 bases removed from V and 1 base from J, the gap between germline ends came to 17 bases. The germline V gene encodes CDR1 SGHAT and CDR2 FQNNGV. CDR3 length: 16 residues. The CDR3 nucleotides read TGTGCCAGCAGCCGGGTTAGGGATTACATTAACTATGGCTACACCTTC. Residues: CASSRVRDYINYGYTF.

The J gene is TRBJ1-4, the V gene TRBV7-8; D is perhaps TRBD1 (6 bases). This CDR3 is 16 amino acids long. The germline CDR1 and CDR2 sequences are SGHVS and FQNEAQ. Trimming removed 2 bases from V and 7 bases from J, with 17 bases in between. The CDR3 DNA reads TGTGCCAGCAGCTTACCCCAGACAGGTACGAGTGAAAAACTGTTTTTT. It encodes CASSLPQTGTSEKLFF.

The chain uses TRBV19 and TRBJ1-4; TRBD1 is a possible D gene (5 bases). The germline gives CDR1 LNHDA, CDR2 SQIVND (reference sequence). This CDR3 has 15 residues. Trimming pared 3 bases from V and 2 bases from J, leaving 10 bases between. The CDR3 nucleotides are TGTGCCAGTAGTATGGGCAGGGCCACTAATGAAAAACTGTTTTTT. It encodes CASSMGRATNEKLFF.

This clone appeared once. The chain carries TRBV6-5 and TRBJ2-7; D gene uncertain. The CDR3 extends over 15 amino acids. V was cut by 0 bases and J by 0 bases, with 9 bases left in between. Germline assignment: CDR1 MNHEY and CDR2 SVGAGI. The CDR3 region is CASSYSISSSYEQYF. CDR3 coding DNA: TGTGCCAGCAGTTACTCGATTTCCAGCTCCTACGAGCAGTACTTC.

This sequence joins TRBV7-8 and TRBJ1-2; 8 nucleotides agree with TRBD1. The J segment lost 8 bases and the V segment lost 2 bases, leaving 10 bases of the junction unmatched. From germline, CDR1 is SGHVS and CDR2 FQNEAQ. The CDR3 length is 15 residues. As DNA, the CDR3 is TGTGCCAGCAGCTTATCTAGGCTTACAGGGGGAGGCTACACCTTC. It translates to CASSLSRLTGGGYTF. Full variable domain (remainder filled in from reference TRBV7-8 and TRBJ1-2): GAGVSQSPRYKVAKRGQDVALRCDPISGHVSLFWYQQALGQGPEFLTYFQNEAQLDKSGLPSDRFFAERPEGSVSTLKIQRTQQEDSAVYLCASSLSRLTGGGYTFGSGTRLTVV.

CDR3: CASSARTGNTEAFF. CDR3 in DNA: TGTGCCAGCAGCGCCAGGACAGGGAACACTGAAGCTTTCTTT. The chain recombines TRBV11-3 with TRBJ1-1; 7 bases are shared with TRBD1. Germline-derived CDR1 and CDR2 are SGHNT and YENEEA. CDR3 length equals 14 residues. J gave up 1 base and V 5 bases, and 4 bases lay outside the gene matches.

The rearrangement joins TRBV5-1 to TRBJ2-5; D tentatively reads TRBD1 or TRBD2 (6 bases each). The CDR3 loop spans 13 amino acids. Looked up from germline, CDR1 is SGHRS and CDR2 is YFSETQ. Trimming cost V 4 bases and J 7 bases, with 14 bases left between them. This chain's CDR3 is CASSREGGGTQYF. The CDR3, as DNA: TGCGCCAGCAGCCGTGAGGGGGGCGGGACCCAGTACTTC.

The V call is TRBV30, the J call TRBJ2-5, with D possibly being TRBD2 (5 bases). The V end lost 3 bases, the J end lost 5 bases, and 10 bases lay between the germline ends. The CDR3 runs 12 residues. Germline V gene data show CDR1 as GTSNPN and CDR2 as SVGIG (reference sequence). CDR3 bases: TGTGCCTGGAGCGGCGGGTGGGAGACCCAGTACTTC. It codes for CAWSGGWETQYF.

The chain uses TRBV6-5 and TRBJ2-5, with TRBD1 matching over 7 bases. The closer fit of TRBJ2-7 to the DNA end suggests the J call may be wrong. This CDR3 region has 14 residues. In germline, CDR1 is MNHEY, CDR2 SVGAGI. This CDR3 reads CASSSVGDSYEQYF. The CDR3 nucleotides are TGTGCCAGCAGTAGCGTAGGGGACAGCTACGAGCAGTACTTC.

The chain couples TRBV29-1 to TRBJ1-2, with D maybe TRBD1 (5 bases). The CDR3 has 13 amino acids. Germline V gene data show CDR1 as SQVTM and CDR2 as ANQGSEA. Deletions cut 2 bases from V and 7 bases from J, with 14 bases between. The CDR3 DNA is TGCAGCGTTGAAAAAGGCCAGGGTATTGGCTACACCTTC. Translating it yields CSVEKGQGIGYTF.

This chain joins TRBV7-9 and TRBJ1-2, with D hard to call. Germline loops: CDR1 SEHNR, CDR2 FQNEAQ (reference sequence). The V gene lost 5 bases and the J gene lost 8 bases, with 12 bases spanning the gap. The CDR3 runs to 12 residues. This CDR3 is CASSPRGVGYTF. The CDR3 nucleotides are TGTGCCAGCAGCCCTCGAGGTGTGGGCTACACCTTC.

The chain has TRBV27 and TRBJ2-1; 9 bases map to TRBD1. CDR1 and CDR2 (germline): MNHEY, SMNVEV (reference sequence). This CDR3 has 16 residues. V dropped 10 bases and J dropped 3; count of bases not matched to a gene: 13. The CDR3 DNA is TGTGCCACCCGGGACAGGGCTGAAGGGAACTACAATGAGCAGTTCTTC. It yields the protein CATRDRAEGNYNEQFF.

This clone has a single count. The gene calls are TRBV29-1 and TRBJ1-2; TRBD1 agrees at 12 bases. Trimming cost V 4 bases and J 7 bases; bases outside gene matches: 4. Germline values: CDR1 SQVTM, CDR2 ANQGSEA. This CDR3 has 13 residues. This CDR3 is CSVGRDRGLGYTF. In DNA, the CDR3 is TGCAGCGTTGGAAGGGACAGGGGGCTTGGCTACACCTTC.

The J gene is TRBJ1-5, the V gene TRBV21-1; whether TRBD1, the table's D call, matches the DNA was not checked. TRBV21-1 is listed as a pseudogene. This CDR3 region has 16 residues. The CDR3 DNA reads as TGTGCCAGCAGCGTAACCGGGACAGGGGTTAATCAGCCCCAGCATTTT. It encodes CASSVTGTGVNQPQHF.

The chain's CDR3 is CASRGRRGGISNQPQHF. The CDR3 DNA is TGTGCCAGCAGGGGCAGGAGAGGGGGTATTAGCAATCAGCCCCAGCATTTT. The rearrangement links TRBV2 to TRBJ1-5; possibly TRBD1 for D (6 bases). Germline assignment: CDR1 SNHLY and CDR2 FYNNEI. V shed 6 bases and J shed 0 bases, with 18 bases lying between them. There are 17 residues in the CDR3.

The gene calls are TRBV27 and TRBJ2-1; 7 nucleotides match TRBD2. The CDR3 totals 15 residues. After removal of 5 bases from V and 7 bases from J, the junction contained 11 bases not matched to a gene. CDR1 and CDR2 (germline): MNHEY, SMNVEV (reference sequence). This CDR3 is CASSPLSGAGNEQFF. DNA for the CDR3: TGTGCCAGCAGTCCTCTGAGCGGGGCGGGGAATGAGCAGTTCTTC.

The chain joins TRBV7-3 to TRBJ1-1, with a weak D call TRBD1 (5 bases). V lost 1 base, J lost 7 bases, and 16 bases lay in between. Germline lookup yields CDR1 SGHTA and CDR2 FQGTGA. The CDR3 contains 15 residues. The CDR3 loop reads CASSLNAGHDGEAFF. The CDR3 nucleotides are TGTGCCAGCAGCTTAAATGCAGGGCATGATGGTGAAGCTTTCTTT.

This clone was detected once. The chain has TRBV4-1 and TRBJ2-7, with 10 bases lining up with TRBD2. This CDR3 spans 18 amino acids. Trimming removed 1 base from V and 5 bases from J; junction bases left unmatched: 14. Germline lookup yields CDR1 MGHRA and CDR2 YSYEKL. The CDR3 coding sequence is TGCGCCAGCAGCCAAGTAGGGTTAGCGGGGGGAGTGAATAACGAGCAGTACTTC. It translates to CASSQVGLAGGVNNEQYF.

This chain connects TRBV21-1 to TRBJ2-7; the listed D gene, TRBD1, was not tested against the DNA. TRBV21-1 is a pseudogene segment. The CDR3 extends over 14 amino acids. The CDR3 protein is CASSKEYQSYEQYF. CDR3 sequence (DNA): TGTGCCAGCAGCAAAGAGTATCAGTCCTACGAGCAGTACTTC.

The rearrangement uses TRBV2 and TRBJ2-3; 10 bases are shared with TRBD1. Germline-derived CDR1 and CDR2 are SNHLY and FYNNEI. V lost 6 bases to trimming and J lost 2 bases; unmatched junction nucleotides: 5. This CDR3 region has 15 residues. CDR3: CASRRDRGFTDTQYF. Written as DNA, the CDR3 is TGTGCCAGCAGGCGGGACAGGGGTTTCACAGATACGCAGTATTTT.

The rearrangement links TRBV6-6 to TRBJ1-4; perhaps TRBD1 as D (5 bases). The V end was cut by 5 bases, the J end by 6 bases, with 10 bases between. The germline V gene has CDR1 MNHNY and CDR2 SVGAGI (reference sequence). This CDR3 has 13 amino acids. CDR3 nucleotides: TGTGCCAGCAGTGACGGGACGGATGAAAAACTGTTTTTT. It translates to CASSDGTDEKLFF.

The chain joins TRBV23-1 to TRBJ2-2; TRBD2 matches 13 bases. TRBV23-1 is identified as an open reading frame with a role that is uncertain. The CDR3 sequence is 16 residues long. V was pared by 1 base and J by 7 bases, with 3 bases of the junction left unmatched. As DNA, the CDR3 is TGCGCCAGCAGTCAATGGACTAGCGGGGGCCACGGGGAGCTGTTTTTT. Encoded protein: CASSQWTSGGHGELFF.

The chain joins TRBV18 to TRBJ1-5; D is unresolved. Trimming removed 0 bases from V and 2 bases from J, with 11 bases in between. CDR1 and CDR2 (germline): KGHSH, LQKENI. The CDR3 covers 16 residues. The CDR3 nucleotides are TGTGCCAGCTCACCACCGCCTGGGCAGGGCAATCAGCCCCAGCATTTT. It yields the protein CASSPPPGQGNQPQHF.